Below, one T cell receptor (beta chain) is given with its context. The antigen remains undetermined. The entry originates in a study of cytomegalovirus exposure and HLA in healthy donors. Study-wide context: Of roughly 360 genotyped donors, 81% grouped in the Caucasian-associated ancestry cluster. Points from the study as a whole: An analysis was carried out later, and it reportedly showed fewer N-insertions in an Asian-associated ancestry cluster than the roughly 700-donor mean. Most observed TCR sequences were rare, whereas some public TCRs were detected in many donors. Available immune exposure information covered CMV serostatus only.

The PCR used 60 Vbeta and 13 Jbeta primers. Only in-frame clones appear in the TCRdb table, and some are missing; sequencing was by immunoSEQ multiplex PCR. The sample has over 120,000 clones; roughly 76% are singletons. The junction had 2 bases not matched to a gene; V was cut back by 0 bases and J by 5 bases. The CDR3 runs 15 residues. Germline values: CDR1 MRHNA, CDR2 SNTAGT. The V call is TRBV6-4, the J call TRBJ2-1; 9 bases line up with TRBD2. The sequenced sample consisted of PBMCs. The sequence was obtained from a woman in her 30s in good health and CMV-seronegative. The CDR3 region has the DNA TGTGCCAGCAGTGACTCGCGGGAGGGCCACAATGAGCAGTTCTTC. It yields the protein CASSDSREGHNEQFF.